Here is one T cell receptor beta chain with its context. V lost 10 bases, J lost 4 bases, and 13 bases lay in between. Germline loops: CDR1 SNHLY, CDR2 FYNNEI. CDR3 length: 12 amino acids. The data were obtained in a study of blood T cell repertoires in COVID-19. Study-wide context: The cDNA or gDNA used as material had been derived from T cells, B-cell-depleted T cells, or PBMCs.

Those who participated ranged in age from about 18 to 89 years and resided in approximately 26 US areas. The protocol was immunoSEQ multiplex PCR, while the TCRdb copy is restricted to in-frame clones and leaves out a portion. The repertoire consists of more than 300,000 clones, with approximately 90% occurring once and the leading ten covering approximately 6%. The sequence derives from a woman in her thirties who had recovered from COVID-19. The rearrangement links TRBV2 to TRBJ1-2; D is ambiguous. Sequencing was performed on PBMCs or T cells enriched from blood (not recorded which). Here the CDR3 reads CATVPGSYGYTF. DNA of the CDR3: TGTGCCACAGTCCCGGGGAGCTATGGCTACACCTTC.